This T cell receptor (beta chain) was identified in a study of control samples from healthy donors and cancer patients. The method was immunoSEQ multiplex PCR; TCRdb's version includes in-frame clones alone and lacks a portion of them. The repertoire includes 70,000 to 85,000 clones, 90% to 95% of them detected once, and about 16% sits in the top ten. Germline V gives CDR1 SGHTA, CDR2 FQGNSA. V lost 1 base and J lost 3, with 12 bases in between. This CDR3 spans 16 amino acids. The rearrangement links TRBV7-2 to TRBJ1-4, with D tentatively TRBD1 (5 bases). Sequencing was performed on blood. This clonotype was sampled from a man between 45 and 60 years old in good health. CDR3 nucleotides: TGTGCCAGCAGCTTAGTTGGGCAGGGCTCTAATGAAAAACTGTTTTTT. Translated: CASSLVGQGSNEKLFF.